Following are 3 T cell receptor beta chains from one sample sequenced in a study of sequential checkpoint blockade in melanoma. Documented treatment: randomized to nivolumab then ipilimumab (arm A) or the reverse (arm B). The protocol was immunoSEQ multiplex PCR, while the TCRdb copy is restricted to in-frame clones and leaves out a portion. The sample holds roughly 3,800 clones, 34% seen once. This sample comprised tumor tissue (inferred from file names), obtained from a patient given nivolumab and ipilimumab in sequence. These receptors were obtained from a human donor with melanoma.

The chain uses TRBV23-1 and TRBJ2-7, with 8 positions matching TRBD2. TRBV23-1 is designated an ORF whose function remains uncertain. The CDR3 sequence is 13 residues long. V trimming: 6 bases; J trimming: 2 bases; junction bases outside the gene matches: 3. This chain's CDR3 is CASREGLAYEQYF. The CDR3 nucleotides are TGCGCCAGCAGGGAGGGACTAGCCTACGAGCAGTACTTC.

This clone has more than one count but fewer than ten. Written as DNA, the CDR3 is TGTGCCAGTAGTTACAGACTCTACGAGCAGTACGTC. Encoded protein: CASSYRLYEQYV. V and J are TRBV19 and TRBJ2-7; no firm D call. CDR3 length: 12 amino acids. V was shortened by 5 bases and J by 3 bases, with 8 bases between the two germline ends. Germline V gives CDR1 LNHDA, CDR2 SQIVND (reference sequence).

The chain employs TRBV23-1 and TRBJ2-1; D remains ambiguous. TRBV23-1 has ORF status, its function being uncertain. V dropped 6 bases and J dropped 4 bases, with 10 bases sitting between them. This CDR3 is built from 13 residues. DNA for the CDR3: TGCGCCAGCAGCTTCAATAAATACAATGAGCAGTTCTTC. This codes for CASSFNKYNEQFF.